This entry lists 26 T cell receptor beta chains sequenced from one sample in a study of glioma-infiltrating T cells. Amplification of TCR alpha and beta CDR3 regions from RNA used iRepertoire nested multiplex PCR. MiXCR, run by TCRdb on the multiplex PCR reads, gives a single entry per CDR3 protein. The repertoire includes more than 300,000 distinct CDR3 sequences, 41% of them detected once, and 9.5% to 15% sits in the top ten. Specimen: glioma tissue, nonneoplastic brain tissue, or PBMCs (not recorded which). The receptors derive from a human donor with low-grade glioma or glioblastoma, undergoing nonglioma brain surgery, or in good health (not recorded which).

This clonotype was found many times. This chain joins TRBV6-1 and TRBJ2-3; weak D call: TRBD2 (6 bases). V was clipped by 6 bases and J by 7 bases, with 14 bases between them. The CDR3 consists of 13 residues. In germline, CDR1 is MNHNS, CDR2 SASEGT. The CDR3 DNA is TGTGCCAGCAGAACCGGGACTGGAAATACGCAGTATTTT. The encoded protein is CASRTGTGNTQYF.

This clonotype has a handful of counts. V and J are TRBV4-2 and TRBJ2-1; 14 bases match TRBD2. V lost 6 bases to trimming and J lost 6 bases; unmatched junction nucleotides: 7. Germline V gives CDR1 LGHNA, CDR2 YNFKEQ. This CDR3 has 16 amino acids. This chain's CDR3 is CASSPGTSGSGNEQFF. CDR3 in DNA: TGTGCCAGCAGTCCTGGGACTAGCGGGAGTGGCAATGAGCAGTTCTTC.

In regard to this clonotype: One junction end does not reproduce the germline sequence, and a read error may be involved. The chain employs TRBV2 and TRBJ2-1, with 10 nucleotides matching TRBD2. Germline V lookup: CDR1 SNHLY, CDR2 FYNNEI. This CDR3 contains 15 residues. This CDR3 reads CASRALLAGPVEQLF. The CDR3 nucleotides are TGTGCCAGCAGGGCCTTACTAGCGGGGCCTGTTGAGCAGTTATTC.

About this clonotype itself: A read error is possible here, since a much larger clone lies one base away. V usage is TRBV27 and J usage is TRBJ2-3; 16 nucleotides match TRBD2. Germline values: CDR1 MNHEY, CDR2 SMNVEV (reference sequence). This CDR3 is built from 19 residues. The V segment lost 6 bases and the J segment 1 base; nucleotides outside the gene matches: 10. The CDR3 nucleotides read TGTGCCAGCAGAATGGGACTAGCGGGAGGGCCAAGGGGCACAGATACGCAGTATTTT. Protein: CASRMGLAGGPRGTDTQYF.

For the CDR3, the DNA is TGTGCCAGCAGTTTACGGGACCTGAACACTGAAGCTTTCTTT. Amino acid sequence: CASSLRDLNTEAFF. The chain uses TRBV27 and TRBJ1-1; D is perhaps TRBD1 (5 bases). The CDR3 runs 14 residues. V lost 2 bases to trimming and J lost 0 bases, with 7 bases between them. Germline values: CDR1 MNHEY, CDR2 SMNVEV (reference sequence).

The chain joins TRBV7-2 to TRBJ2-5, with TRBD1 as a possible D gene (6 bases). V shed 3 bases and J shed 5 bases, with 7 bases lying between them. CDR1 is SGHTA and CDR2 is FQGNSA in the germline V gene. The CDR3 is 12 amino acids. Written as DNA, the CDR3 is TGTGCCAGCAGCTTCACAGGGGAGACCCAGTACTTC. The encoded protein is CASSFTGETQYF.

This clonotype was counted a single time. Given a much more abundant clone one base away, this may be a read error. Lacking the conserved final phenylalanine or tryptophan, this CDR3 likely reflects a read error. This chain connects TRBV27 to TRBJ2-7, with 7 bases lining up with TRBD1. Trimming removed 2 bases from V and 2 bases from J; junction bases left unmatched: 6. CDR1 is MNHEY, CDR2 SMNVEV, per germline (reference sequence). The CDR3 length is 15 residues. The DNA for the CDR3 is TGTGCCAGCAGTTTACAGGGGGTTTTGACCTACGAGCAGTACCTC. Its protein is CASSLQGVLTYEQYL.

Points on this clonotype: At one boundary the junction diverges from the germline segment, which might be a read error. The chain carries TRBV28 and TRBJ2-7; D unresolved. Looked up from germline, CDR1 is MDHEN and CDR2 is SYDVKM. CDR3 size: 14 residues. CDR3 bases: TGTGCCATCAGTCCCACCCCAAGATTGCACGAGCAGTACTTC. Translation gives CAISPTPRLHEQYF.

Details on this clonotype: A junction end diverges from the germline sequence, so it may reflect a read error. The chain joins TRBV7-2 to TRBJ2-5; 11 positions match TRBD2. Looked up from germline, CDR1 is SGHTA and CDR2 is FQGNSA. The CDR3 is 18 residues long. CDR3 coding DNA: TGTGCCAGCAGCCCTCGAGTAGCGGGAGGGCCGTACCAGGAGACCCAGTACTTC. Translation: CASSPRVAGGPYQETQYF.

There are many counts of this clonotype. V is TRBV20-1 and J is TRBJ2-3; D gene ambiguous. Germline V lookup: CDR1 DFQATT, CDR2 SNEGSKA (reference sequence). Trimming shortened V by 8 bases and J by 0 bases, and 18 bases separated the two germline ends. This CDR3 is built from 15 residues. CDR3 in amino acids: CSFAYRYSSTDTQYF. The CDR3 coding sequence is TGCAGTTTTGCGTACCGGTACTCTAGCACAGATACGCAGTATTTT.

V gene TRBV7-9 combines with J gene TRBJ2-4, with D tentatively TRBD1 or TRBD2 (6 bases each). Germline CDR1 is SEHNR and CDR2 is FQNEAQ (reference sequence). Trimming took off 5 bases at V and 1 base at J, with 15 bases between the two ends. CDR3 size: 16 residues. The CDR3 DNA reads TGTGCCAGCAGCCCCCGGGGGCCTAGTGCCAAAAACATTCAGTACTTC. As protein: CASSPRGPSAKNIQYF.

Points on this clonotype: Given a much more abundant clone one base away, this may be a read error. The chain recombines TRBV20-1 with TRBJ1-2; D call uncertain. Germline CDR1 reads DFQATT; CDR2 reads SNEGSKA (reference sequence). The length of the CDR3 is 14 residues. This CDR3 is CSARDRSVGYGCTF. DNA of the CDR3: TGCAGTGCTAGAGATAGGAGTGTCGGCTATGGCTGCACCTTC.

In its sample, this clonotype was seen many times. V gene TRBV20-1 combines with J gene TRBJ1-6; D is ambiguous. The V end lost 4 bases, the J end lost 8 bases, and 9 bases lay between the germline ends. Germline-derived CDR1 and CDR2 are DFQATT and SNEGSKA (reference sequence). The CDR3 is 12 residues long. CDR3 nucleotide sequence: TGCAGTGCTAAGATGGGTGATTCACCCCTCCACTTT. This codes for CSAKMGDSPLHF.

Of note for this clonotype: Given a much more abundant clone one base away, this may be a read error. J is TRBJ2-1 and V is TRBV7-2, with 11 bases fitting TRBD2. V lost 4 bases to trimming and J lost 0 bases; unmatched junction nucleotides: 17. The germline CDR1 and CDR2 sequences are SGHTA and FQGNSA. This CDR3 comprises 21 residues. The CDR3 sequence is CASSSHVGTSGYWSSYNEQFF. The CDR3 nucleotides read TGTGCCAGCAGCTCCCACGTGGGGACTAGCGGTTACTGGAGCTCCTACAATGAGCAGTTCTTC.

This clonotype was seen just once. CDR3 amino acids: CASSSARKTSSYEQYF. CDR3 in DNA: TGCGCCAGCAGCTCCGCCCGGAAAACCAGCTCCTACGAGCAGTACTTC. The chain couples TRBV5-1 to TRBJ2-7; D uncertain. The CDR3 is made up of 16 amino acids. The ends were cut back, 3 bases at V and 0 bases at J, with 16 bases in the middle. Germline CDR1 is SGHRS and CDR2 is YFSETQ.

As DNA, the CDR3 is TGTGCCAGCAGTGCGACTAGCGGGAGACGAAATGAGCAGTTCTTC. Residues: CASSATSGRRNEQFF. The rearrangement joins TRBV7-8 to TRBJ2-7; TRBD2 matches 12 bases. The closer fit of TRBJ2-1 to the DNA end suggests the J call may be wrong. The CDR3 loop spans 15 amino acids. Germline V CDR1 and CDR2: SGHVS, FQNEAQ.

Note on this clonotype: This could be a read error, since a much larger clone is one nucleotide away. This chain joins TRBV5-4 and TRBJ2-7; D call uncertain. Per the germline V gene, CDR1 is SGHNT and CDR2 is YYREEE (reference sequence). CDR3 length: 14 amino acids. The CDR3 spells CASSHGLLSYKQYF. CDR3 bases: TGTGCCAGCAGCCACGGATTACTGTCCTACAAGCAGTACTTC.

This clonotype was seen at least ten times. This rearrangement joins TRBV7-2 to TRBJ2-7, with 8 bases identical to TRBD1. The J segment lost 1 base and the V segment lost 6 bases, leaving 5 bases of the junction unmatched. The length of the CDR3 is 14 residues. Germline V gene lookup returns CDR1 SGHTA and CDR2 FQGNSA. CDR3 in DNA: TGTGCCAGCAGAAGAGACAGGGGTTCCTACGAGCAGTACTTC. Translating gives CASRRDRGSYEQYF.

The chain combines TRBV28 with TRBJ2-7, with 8 positions matching TRBD2. Germline assignment: CDR1 MDHEN and CDR2 SYDVKM. J gave up 5 bases and V 5 bases, and 5 bases lay outside the gene matches. The CDR3 covers 13 residues. The CDR3 DNA follows: TGTGCCAGCAGTCTTCCCGGGGGGGACGAGCAGTACTTC. It translates to CASSLPGGDEQYF. Full variable domain (outside the CDR3, taken from reference TRBV28 and TRBJ2-7): DVKVTQSSRYLVKRTGEKVFLECVQDMDHENMFWYRQDPGLGLRLIYFSYDVKMKEKGDIPEGYSVSREKKERFSLILESASTNQTSMYLCASSLPGGDEQYFGPGTRLTVT.

This clonotype was recorded a few times. The chain employs TRBV4-2 and TRBJ2-5; D is perhaps TRBD1 or TRBD2 (6 bases each). Trimming cost V 1 base and J 2 bases, with 11 bases left between them. The CDR3 is 15 residues long. Germline CDR1 reads LGHNA; CDR2 reads YNFKEQ. The CDR3 DNA is TGTGCCAGCAGCCAAGGACGGAGGGGGCAAGAGACCCAGTACTTC. This codes for CASSQGRRGQETQYF.

J is TRBJ1-1 and V is TRBV6-2 or TRBV6-3; D is uncertain. V lost 8 bases and J lost 0, with 10 bases in between. Germline V gives CDR1 MNHEY, CDR2 SVGEGT. The length of the CDR3 is 13 residues. CDR3: CASWNLMNTEAFF. DNA for the CDR3: TGTGCCAGCTGGAACTTAATGAACACTGAAGCTTTCTTT.

This clonotype was observed a handful of times. The rearrangement uses TRBV28 and TRBJ1-2; tentatively, D is TRBD1 (5 bases). CDR1 and CDR2 from the germline V gene are MDHEN and SYDVKM. V dropped 6 bases and J dropped 2 bases, with 25 bases sitting between them. This CDR3 is built from 18 residues. The CDR3 sequence: CASSLIGDAGHTNYGYTF. The CDR3 bases are TGTGCCAGCAGCCTAATAGGGGATGCCGGACATACGAACTATGGCTACACCTTC.

This clonotype was found a few times. The chain joins TRBV2 to TRBJ2-7; 8 nucleotides line up with TRBD1. The germline CDR1 and CDR2 sequences are SNHLY and FYNNEI. With 4 bases clipped from V and 2 bases from J, the junction kept 7 bases outside the gene matches. CDR3 length equals 15 residues. The CDR3 loop is CASSAWGQETYEQYF. As DNA, the CDR3 is TGTGCCAGCAGTGCTTGGGGACAGGAGACCTACGAGCAGTACTTC.

This clonotype was detected only a few times. CDR3: CASSEVKGGTEAFF. CDR3 sequence (DNA): TGTGCCAGCAGTGAAGTCAAGGGTGGCACTGAAGCTTTCTTT. This rearrangement joins TRBV2 to TRBJ1-1; D is uncertain. V was clipped by 1 base and J by 4 bases, with 10 bases between them. The germline V gene has CDR1 SNHLY and CDR2 FYNNEI. CDR3 length equals 14 residues. Supplemented by reference TRBV2 and TRBJ1-1, the full variable domain reads EPEVTQTPSHQVTQMGQEVILRCVPISNHLYFYWYRQILGQKVEFLVSFYNNEISEKSEIFDDQFSVERPDGSNFTLKIRSTKLEDSAMYFCASSEVKGGTEAFFGQGTRLTVV.

This chain uses TRBV29-1 with TRBJ2-7; a possible D gene is TRBD2 (6 bases). Germline CDR1 reads SQVTM; CDR2 reads ANQGSEA. This CDR3 has 16 amino acids. Between the trimmed V and J ends, which lost 4 bases and 0 bases, there was a span of 19 bases. Here the CDR3 DNA reads TGCAGCGTTGGAGGGAGTGGGGGAGGCCCCTCCTACGAGCAGTACTTC. Translating it yields CSVGGSGGGPSYEQYF.

The rearrangement joins TRBV18 to TRBJ1-1, with 7 positions matching TRBD1. V was clipped by 6 bases and J by 2 bases; unmatched bases: 9. Germline loops: CDR1 KGHSH, CDR2 LQKENI. The CDR3 spans 15 residues. The CDR3 loop reads CASSVEGALNTEAFF. The CDR3 DNA follows: TGTGCCAGCTCTGTTGAGGGGGCACTTAACACTGAAGCTTTCTTT.